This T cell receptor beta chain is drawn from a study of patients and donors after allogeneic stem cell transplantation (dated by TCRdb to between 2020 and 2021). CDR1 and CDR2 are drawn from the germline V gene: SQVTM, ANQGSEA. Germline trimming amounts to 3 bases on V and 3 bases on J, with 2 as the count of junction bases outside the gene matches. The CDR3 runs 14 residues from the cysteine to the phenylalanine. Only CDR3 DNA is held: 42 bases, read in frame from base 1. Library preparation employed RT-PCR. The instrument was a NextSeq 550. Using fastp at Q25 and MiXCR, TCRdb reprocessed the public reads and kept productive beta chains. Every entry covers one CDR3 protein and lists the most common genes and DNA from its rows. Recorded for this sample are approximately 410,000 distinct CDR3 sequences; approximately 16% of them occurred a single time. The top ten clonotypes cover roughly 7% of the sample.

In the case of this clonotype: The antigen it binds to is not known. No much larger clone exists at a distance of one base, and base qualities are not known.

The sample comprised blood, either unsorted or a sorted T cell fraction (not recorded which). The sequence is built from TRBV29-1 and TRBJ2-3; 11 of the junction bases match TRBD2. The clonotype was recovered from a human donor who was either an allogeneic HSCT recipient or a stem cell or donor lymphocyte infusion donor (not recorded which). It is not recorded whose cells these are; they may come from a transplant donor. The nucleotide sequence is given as TGCAGCGTTGACCTAGCGGGAGGAACAGATACGCAGTATTTT. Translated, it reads CSVDLAGGTDTQYF.